Following are 21 T cell receptor beta chains from one sample sequenced in a study of beta chain features in type 1 diabetes. The entirety of the isolated RNA underwent reverse transcription, so expressed TCRB transcripts were sequenced. Libraries were prepared by immunoSEQ multiplex PCR; TCRdb keeps only in-frame clonotypes and omits some of them. The table records approximately 120,000 clones, under 40% of them present only once. The source material was stem cell memory CD4+ T cells from blood. These receptors were taken from a woman under 30 in good health.

This clone showed up just a few times. The rearrangement joins TRBV18 to TRBJ1-1; D ambiguous. Germline V gene sequence: CDR1 KGHSH, CDR2 LQKENI. The CDR3 contains 14 residues. V was shortened by 2 bases and J by 4 bases, with 11 bases between the two germline ends. The CDR3 DNA reads as TGTGCCAGCTCACCAGGGTCGCGGGGCACTGAAGCTTTCTTT. Amino acids: CASSPGSRGTEAFF.

The rearrangement links TRBV19 to TRBJ1-2, with no clear D. Germline CDR1 reads LNHDA; CDR2 reads SQIVND (reference sequence). This CDR3 has 13 residues. The V end was cut by 7 bases, the J end by 2 bases, with 11 bases between. Here the CDR3 DNA reads TGTGCCAGTAACCCCCAACTCAACTATGGCTACACCTTC. Encoded protein: CASNPQLNYGYTF.

The chain carries TRBV7-9 and TRBJ2-5; possible D gene TRBD2, 5 bases. With the DNA end fitting TRBJ2-7 better, the J assignment may be wrong. Germline V lookup: CDR1 SEHNR, CDR2 FQNEAQ (reference sequence). The CDR3 contains 16 residues. In DNA, the CDR3 is TGTGCCAGCAGCTTACCTGACCCGGGAAAATCCTACGAGCAGTACTTC. This encodes CASSLPDPGKSYEQYF.

The rearrangement uses TRBV30 and TRBJ2-3; tentatively, D is TRBD2 (6 bases). The V end was cut by 4 bases, the J end by 3 bases, with 11 bases between. CDR1 GTSNPN and CDR2 SVGIG come from the germline V gene (reference sequence). The CDR3 loop spans 13 amino acids. The CDR3 loop reads CAWTKGTTDTQYF. CDR3 in DNA: TGTGCCTGGACAAAGGGGACTACAGATACGCAGTATTTT. The entire variable domain, with the rest obtained from reference TRBV30 and TRBJ2-3, is as follows: SQTIHQWPATLVQPVGSPLSLECTVEGTSNPNLYWYRQAAGRGLQLLFYSVGIGQISSEVPQNLSASRPQDRQFILSSKKLLLSDSGFYLCAWTKGTTDTQYFGPGTRLTVL.

This chain joins TRBV6-5 and TRBJ2-7; 8 bases line up with TRBD2. V shed 4 bases, J shed 2 bases, and the junction held 7 bases outside the gene matches. Per germline, CDR1 MNHEY and CDR2 SVGAGI. The CDR3 length is 15 residues. CDR3 residues: CASSSGLAAAYEQYF. In DNA, the CDR3 is TGTGCCAGCAGTTCCGGACTAGCTGCTGCCTACGAGCAGTACTTC.

The chain carries TRBV7-9 and TRBJ2-2, with 7 bases matching TRBD1. CDR1 SEHNR and CDR2 FQNEAQ come from the germline V gene (reference sequence). The CDR3 has 17 amino acids. With 4 bases clipped from V and 7 bases from J, the junction kept 15 bases outside the gene matches. The CDR3 protein is CASSSLFDRAEYGELFF. The CDR3 DNA sequence: TGTGCCAGCAGCTCCCTATTTGACAGGGCTGAGTACGGGGAGCTGTTTTTT.

This sequence joins TRBV28 and TRBJ2-1; D gene uncertain. The V end was cut by 2 bases, the J end by 6 bases, with 11 bases between. This CDR3 is 14 amino acids long. Germline V gene sequence: CDR1 MDHEN, CDR2 SYDVKM. CDR3 coding DNA: TGTGCCAGCAGTTTAGCTAAAAGTTTCAATGAGCAGTTCTTC. It yields the protein CASSLAKSFNEQFF.

V usage is TRBV20-1 and J usage is TRBJ2-7; no reliable D call. V shed 2 bases and J shed 3 bases, with 5 bases lying between them. The CDR3 contains 11 residues. Looked up from germline, CDR1 is DFQATT and CDR2 is SNEGSKA (reference sequence). The CDR3 here is CSARNSYEQYF. CDR3 DNA: TGCAGTGCTAGAAACAGCTACGAGCAGTACTTC.

The J gene is TRBJ1-5, the V gene TRBV19, with a weak D call TRBD1 (5 bases). V gave up 6 bases and J gave up 0 bases, with 18 bases separating them. Germline V CDR1 and CDR2: LNHDA, SQIVND (reference sequence). The CDR3 has 17 amino acids. The CDR3 nucleotides are TGTGCCAGTAGCACGGGTGGGGCAGCATATAGCAATCAGCCCCAGCATTTT. Translated, it gives CASSTGGAAYSNQPQHF.

The chain couples TRBV7-6 to TRBJ2-2, with 9 bases fitting TRBD2. Germline CDR1 and CDR2: SGHVS and FNYEAQ. V shed 0 bases and J 0 bases; nucleotides not matched to a gene: 8. The CDR3 extends over 19 amino acids. The CDR3 protein is CASSLAKRLAVANTGELFF. The CDR3 nucleotides read TGTGCCAGCAGCTTAGCGAAGAGACTAGCGGTGGCGAACACCGGGGAGCTGTTTTTT. Drawing the rest from reference TRBV7-6 and TRBJ2-2, the complete variable domain is GAGVSQSPRYKVTKRGQDVALRCDPISGHVSLYWYRQALGQGPEFLTYFNYEAQQDKSGLPNDRFSAERPEGSISTLTIQRTEQRDSAMYRCASSLAKRLAVANTGELFFGEGSRLTVL.

Turning to this clone: The identical CDR3 is also encoded by other nucleotide sequences in the sample. The chain has TRBV19 and TRBJ2-1; 14 nucleotides line up with TRBD2. Trimming took 2 bases from V and 6 from J; bases not matched to a gene: 3. CDR3 length: 16 amino acids. From germline, CDR1 is LNHDA and CDR2 SQIVND (reference sequence). CDR3 amino acids: CASSITTSGGANEQFF. The CDR3 DNA reads TGTGCCAGTAGTATAACGACTAGCGGGGGGGCCAATGAGCAGTTCTTC.

Only a few counts were recorded for this clone. The chain employs TRBV7-2 and TRBJ2-5; 7 bases align to TRBD2. The CDR3 consists of 15 residues. The germline V gene encodes CDR1 SGHTA and CDR2 FQGNSA. V shed 3 bases and J 5 bases; nucleotides not matched to a gene: 9. Here the CDR3 reads CASSFGLEGWETQYF. DNA of the CDR3: TGTGCCAGCAGCTTCGGACTAGAAGGTTGGGAGACCCAGTACTTC.

CDR3 residues: CASSLLGALGYEQYF. CDR3 DNA: TGTGCCAGCAGCTTATTGGGGGCACTAGGCTACGAGCAGTACTTC. V usage is TRBV11-2 and J usage is TRBJ2-7; tentatively, D is TRBD1 (6 bases). The CDR3 consists of 15 residues. CDR1 is SGHAT, CDR2 FQNNGV, per germline. Trimming removed 2 bases at V and 3 bases at J, with 14 bases between.

This rearrangement joins TRBV9 to TRBJ2-6; TRBD1 might be the D (6 bases). Trimming stripped 3 bases from V and 0 bases from J, with 22 bases between. Per the germline V gene, CDR1 is SGDLS and CDR2 is YYNGEE. The CDR3 is made up of 20 amino acids. CDR3 sequence: CASSAMLTTGKLSGANVLTF. CDR3 in DNA: TGTGCCAGCAGCGCGATGCTTACGACAGGAAAGCTCTCTGGGGCCAACGTCCTGACTTTC.

V is TRBV2 and J is TRBJ1-4, with 9 bases aligning to TRBD1. With V trimmed by 7 bases and J by 8 bases, 8 bases remained unmatched. This CDR3 has 14 residues. CDR1 SNHLY and CDR2 FYNNEI come from the germline V gene. Written as DNA, the CDR3 is TGTGCCAGCAATCTACAGGGGGCGGACGAAAAACTGTTTTTT. Amino acids: CASNLQGADEKLFF. The whole variable domain, remainder taken from reference TRBV2 and TRBJ1-4, is EPEVTQTPSHQVTQMGQEVILRCVPISNHLYFYWYRQILGQKVEFLVSFYNNEISEKSEIFDDQFSVERPDGSNFTLKIRSTKLEDSAMYFCASNLQGADEKLFFGSGTQLSVL.

This clone was counted a few times. The V and J genes are TRBV7-2 and TRBJ2-1; 11 bases match TRBD2. J was trimmed by 10 bases and V by 4 bases; bases with no gene match: 6. Germline CDR1 and CDR2: SGHTA and FQGNSA. This CDR3 is built from 14 residues. The DNA for the CDR3 is TGTGCCAGCAGCTCCCGACTAGCGGGATCCGAGCAGTTCTTC. Protein product: CASSSRLAGSEQFF.

This clone was seen more than once but under ten times. The chain is built from TRBV5-1 and TRBJ2-7; possible D gene TRBD2, 5 bases. This CDR3 spans 13 amino acids. Germline CDR1 SGHRS, CDR2 YFSETQ. Trimming stripped 4 bases from V and 6 bases from J, with 14 bases between. This chain's CDR3 is CASSQRLPAEQYF. As DNA, the CDR3 is TGCGCCAGCAGCCAGCGGCTTCCCGCCGAGCAGTACTTC. Using reference TRBV5-1 and TRBJ2-7 for the parts outside the CDR3, the full variable domain is KAGVTQTPRYLIKTRGQQVTLSCSPISGHRSVSWYQQTPGQGLQFLFEYFSETQRNKGNFPGRFSGRQFSNSRSEMNVSTLELGDSALYLCASSQRLPAEQYFGPGTRLTVT.

Comments on this clone: The sample carries other DNA sequences with the same CDR3. The CDR3 is CASRGQGDQPQHF. Here the CDR3 DNA reads TGTGCCAGCAGGGGACAGGGGGATCAGCCCCAGCATTTT. V is TRBV2 and J is TRBJ1-5, with 11 bases fitting TRBD1. Trimming cost V 6 bases and J 5 bases; bases outside gene matches: 0. CDR3 length: 13 amino acids. Germline V CDR1 and CDR2: SNHLY, FYNNEI.

The chain combines TRBV6-5 with TRBJ2-1; D is possibly TRBD1 (6 bases). Looked up from germline, CDR1 is MNHEY and CDR2 is SVGAGI. Trimming pared 6 bases from V and 0 bases from J, leaving 12 bases between. There are 15 residues in the CDR3. The CDR3 region has the DNA TGTGCCAGCAGCCCGGACAGAAGCTCCTACAATGAGCAGTTCTTC. This gives the protein CASSPDRSSYNEQFF.

This clone showed up just a few times. This chain connects TRBV10-3 to TRBJ1-1; D gene unclear. Trimming shortened V by 11 bases and J by 7 bases, and 20 bases separated the two germline ends. Germline CDR1 is ENHRY and CDR2 is SYGVKD. The CDR3 is 13 amino acids. CDR3 region: CAVSDTRKDEAFF. The CDR3 DNA reads as TGTGCCGTCTCAGACACCCGAAAAGATGAAGCTTTCTTT.

The CDR3 nucleotides are TGTGCCAGCAGCTTAGGGGCACAGGGATCAAACATTCAGTACTTC. Its protein is CASSLGAQGSNIQYF. The gene calls are TRBV11-3 and TRBJ2-4; D is possibly TRBD1 (6 bases). Germline V gene sequence: CDR1 SGHNT, CDR2 YENEEA. The CDR3 has 15 amino acids. V was clipped by 1 base and J by 6 bases, with 13 bases between them.